The 22 T cell receptor beta chains below come from one sample, sequenced in a study of blood T cell repertoires in COVID-19. Assay: immunoSEQ multiplex PCR; the TCRdb copy retains only in-frame clones and omits some. The sample lists 88,000 or so clones, 75% to 90% occurring once. The sample was peripheral blood. The source is a man in his 60s with acute or convalescent COVID-19.

The chain employs TRBV12-2 and TRBJ2-3; the table names TRBD1, a call not compared with the DNA. TRBV12-2 is recorded as a pseudogene. The CDR3 runs 17 residues. CDR3 DNA sequence: TGTGCAAGTCGCTTAGAGCAGGACAGGGGTCAGAAGGATACGCAGTATTTT. This sequence encodes CASRLEQDRGQKDTQYF.

The chain combines TRBV6-2 or TRBV6-3 with TRBJ1-2; D is undetermined. Germline V gives CDR1 MNHEY, CDR2 SVGEGT. The CDR3 is 12 residues long. Between the trimmed V and J ends, which lost 2 bases and 4 bases, there was a span of 5 bases. CDR3 sequence (DNA): TGTGCCAGCAGTTACGGCAGCTATGGCTACACCTTC. Protein: CASSYGSYGYTF.

The V gene is TRBV7-8, the J gene TRBJ1-5; 10 bases are shared with TRBD1. With 8 bases clipped from V and 5 bases from J, the junction kept 3 bases outside the gene matches. Germline-derived CDR1 and CDR2 are SGHVS and FQNEAQ. This CDR3 has 13 residues. The CDR3 region is CASQDRGDQPQHF. CDR3 nucleotides: TGTGCCAGCCAGGACAGGGGGGATCAGCCCCAGCATTTT.

J is TRBJ2-5 and V is TRBV3-1 (or the pseudogene TRBV3-2); 13 positions agree with TRBD2. Unmatched junction bases numbered 10, after V lost 4 bases and J lost 5 bases. Germline values: CDR1 LGHDT, CDR2 YNNKEL (reference sequence). This CDR3 region has 17 residues. CDR3 region: CASSLRTSGRPGETQYF. CDR3 DNA: TGTGCCAGCAGCCTTAGGACTAGCGGGAGACCGGGGGAGACCCAGTACTTC.

The chain couples TRBV4-2 to TRBJ1-2; D possibly corresponds to TRBD1 (5 bases). From germline, CDR1 is LGHNA and CDR2 YNFKEQ. V dropped 3 bases and J dropped 3 bases, with 8 bases sitting between them. This CDR3 comprises 13 residues. As DNA, the CDR3 is TGTGCCAGCAGCCAGGGGCCTGACTATGGCTACACCTTC. This sequence encodes CASSQGPDYGYTF.

The rearrangement uses TRBV18 and TRBJ2-1; unclear D gene. This CDR3 contains 14 residues. Germline V lookup: CDR1 KGHSH, CDR2 LQKENI. V gave up 4 bases and J gave up 3 bases, with 10 bases separating them. CDR3 loop: CASSRNSGYNEQFF. As DNA, the CDR3 is TGTGCCAGCTCACGGAATTCGGGCTACAATGAGCAGTTCTTC.

The chain combines TRBV19 with TRBJ2-3, with TRBD2 matching over 7 bases. Germline loops: CDR1 LNHDA, CDR2 SQIVND (reference sequence). V lost 3 bases, J lost 3 bases, and 0 bases stayed unmatched. The CDR3 consists of 13 residues. CDR3 in DNA: TGTGCCAGTAGTATCGGGGGGACAGATACGCAGTATTTT. Translating gives CASSIGGTDTQYF.

The chain carries TRBV11-2 and TRBJ2-1, with a tentative D call TRBD1 (5 bases). Trimming pared 1 base from V and 10 bases from J, leaving 11 bases between. The CDR3 loop spans 13 amino acids. CDR1 and CDR2 (germline): SGHAT, FQNNGV. The CDR3 protein is CASSLVQGGEQFF. The CDR3 bases are TGTGCCAGCAGCTTAGTTCAGGGTGGGGAGCAGTTCTTC.

The rearrangement links TRBV5-4 to TRBJ1-2; possible D gene TRBD1, 5 bases. There are 14 residues in the CDR3. Germline CDR1 is SGHNT and CDR2 is YYREEE (reference sequence). V was cut by 3 bases and J by 5 bases, with 14 bases left in between. CDR3 DNA sequence: TGTGCCAGCAGCTCGAACCAGGGCCGATATGGCTACACCTTC. Protein product: CASSSNQGRYGYTF.

The chain is built from TRBV2 and TRBJ2-7, with 8 bases matching TRBD1. V shed 4 bases and J 0 bases; nucleotides not matched to a gene: 5. Germline CDR1 is SNHLY and CDR2 is FYNNEI. CDR3 length equals 15 residues. As DNA, the CDR3 is TGTGCCAGCAGTGCGGACAGGGTGTCCTCCTACGAGCAGTACTTC. Translation: CASSADRVSSYEQYF. Looking up the rest from reference TRBV2 and TRBJ2-7 gives the full variable domain: EPEVTQTPSHQVTQMGQEVILRCVPISNHLYFYWYRQILGQKVEFLVSFYNNEISEKSEIFDDQFSVERPDGSNFTLKIRSTKLEDSAMYFCASSADRVSSYEQYFGPGTRLTVT.

The CDR3 loop reads CSVDAGSHEKLFF. The CDR3 bases are TGCAGCGTTGACGCAGGGTCACATGAAAAACTGTTTTTT. The chain joins TRBV29-1 to TRBJ1-4, with TRBD1 as a possible D gene (5 bases). This CDR3 has 13 amino acids. Deletions cut 3 bases from V and 6 bases from J, with 11 bases between. Germline CDR1 and CDR2: SQVTM and ANQGSEA.

The chain couples TRBV5-1 to TRBJ2-1, with 8 bases identical to TRBD2. Germline lookup yields CDR1 SGHRS and CDR2 YFSETQ. V trimming: 5 bases; J trimming: 8 bases; junction bases outside the gene matches: 12. CDR3 length equals 15 residues. The CDR3 bases are TGCGCCAGCAGTCCTCGGGGGGGCAATTTCGATGAGCAGTTCTTC. Translated: CASSPRGGNFDEQFF. The full variable domain, rest sourced from reference TRBV5-1 and TRBJ2-1, is KAGVTQTPRYLIKTRGQQVTLSCSPISGHRSVSWYQQTPGQGLQFLFEYFSETQRNKGNFPGRFSGRQFSNSRSEMNVSTLELGDSALYLCASSPRGGNFDEQFFGPGTRLTVL.

The rearrangement uses TRBV27 and TRBJ2-5; no reliable D call. Germline V gives CDR1 MNHEY, CDR2 SMNVEV (reference sequence). The ends were cut back, 5 bases at V and 5 bases at J, with 9 bases in the middle. This CDR3 has 12 residues. CDR3 in DNA: TGTGCCAGCAGTGCGACTGGGGAGACCCAGTACTTC. It specifies CASSATGETQYF.

This sequence joins TRBV5-1 and TRBJ1-2; 7 bases map to TRBD1. CDR1 is SGHRS, CDR2 YFSETQ, per germline. This CDR3 comprises 16 residues. Trimming removed 3 bases from V and 2 bases from J; junction bases left unmatched: 10. This chain's CDR3 is CASSSEPTGLNYGYTF. The CDR3, as DNA: TGCGCCAGCAGCTCGGAACCGACAGGGCTCAACTATGGCTACACCTTC.

This sequence joins TRBV2 and TRBJ1-2, with 7 bases that match TRBD1. CDR1 and CDR2 (germline): SNHLY, FYNNEI. This CDR3 region has 14 residues. V gave up 0 bases and J gave up 5 bases; unmatched junction bases: 3. The CDR3 DNA is TGTGCCAGCAGTGAAGCGACAGGGAGATATGGCTACACCTTC. Protein sequence: CASSEATGRYGYTF.

This clone was observed once. The chain joins TRBV10-1 to TRBJ1-1; 9 bases are shared with TRBD1. V was clipped by 7 bases and J by 1 base; unmatched bases: 7. The CDR3 covers 15 residues. Germline V gives CDR1 WNHNN, CDR2 SYGVQD (reference sequence). CDR3 nucleotides: TGCGCCAGCATTATTAGACAGGGGGAGAACACTGAAGCTTTCTTT. It encodes CASIIRQGENTEAFF.

This clone has just a few counts. This chain links TRBV7-2 with TRBJ1-3, with 10 bases that match TRBD1. CDR3 length: 16 amino acids. CDR1 SGHTA and CDR2 FQGNSA come from the germline V gene. V shed 3 bases and J 2 bases; nucleotides not matched to a gene: 4. The CDR3 loop reads CASSFRGQGTGNTIYF. CDR3 DNA sequence: TGTGCCAGCAGCTTTAGGGGACAGGGGACTGGAAACACCATATATTTT.

The gene calls are TRBV25-1 and TRBJ1-2; D is perhaps TRBD1 (6 bases). V lost 4 bases and J lost 6, with 18 bases in between. CDR1 MGHDK and CDR2 SYGVNS come from the germline V gene. CDR3 length: 15 amino acids. The CDR3 DNA is TGTGCCAGCAGTGGGCGGGTAGCCAGGGGAAATGGCTACACCTTC. This encodes CASSGRVARGNGYTF.

There are a few counts of this clone. The chain is built from TRBV18 and TRBJ1-1; D unclear. The CDR3 is 15 residues long. The ends were cut back, 0 bases at V and 7 bases at J, with 15 bases in the middle. Germline loops: CDR1 KGHSH, CDR2 LQKENI. DNA for the CDR3: TGTGCCAGCTCACCACCGCACAGAATACCCCTTGAAGCTTTCTTT. Residues: CASSPPHRIPLEAFF.

V gene TRBV5-4 combines with J gene TRBJ2-6; TRBD1 is a possible D gene (5 bases). Germline loops: CDR1 SGHNT, CDR2 YYREEE (reference sequence). Trimming removed 1 base from V and 2 bases from J, with 7 bases in between. CDR3 length: 15 residues. DNA of the CDR3: TGTGCCAGCAGCTTGATAGGGGCTGGGGCCAACGTCCTGACTTTC. As protein: CASSLIGAGANVLTF. The complete variable domain, with remaining parts taken from reference TRBV5-4 and TRBJ2-6, reads ETGVTQSPTHLIKTRGQQVTLRCSSQSGHNTVSWYQQALGQGPQFIFQYYREEENGRGNFPPRFSGLQFPNYSSELNVNALELDDSALYLCASSLIGAGANVLTFGAGSRLTVL.

This chain uses TRBV7-3 with TRBJ2-2, with 7 bases matching TRBD2. CDR3 length equals 16 residues. Germline V gene sequence: CDR1 SGHTA, CDR2 FQGTGA. V was pared by 5 bases and J by 4 bases, with 10 bases of the junction left unmatched. The CDR3 bases are TGTGCCAGCAGCCCAAGGGAGGGAATTGGCACCGGGGAGCTGTTTTTT. As protein: CASSPREGIGTGELFF.

V is TRBV4-3 and J is TRBJ2-5, with 9 bases identical to TRBD2. The germline V gene has CDR1 LGHNA and CDR2 YSLEER. The junction had 13 bases not matched to a gene; V was cut back by 4 bases and J by 1 base. The CDR3 contains 18 residues. CDR3 nucleotides: TGCGCCAGCAGCCCCGGACCCCTTAGCGGGGGAGGCCAAGAGACCCAGTACTTC. It encodes CASSPGPLSGGGQETQYF.